The sequence of this T cell receptor (beta chain) was determined in a study of regulatory T cells in long-lasting Graves disease. Time point specified: persistent/refractory GD, antithyroid drugs over 5 years with positive TRAb. Scientists built the TCR library using RNA that was extracted from PBMCs. This clonotype was detected a few times. iRepertoire HTBI primers and Arm-PCR of CDR3 regions built TCR beta libraries. Original methodology: Taken together, the samples had 62 TRBV and more than 12 TRBJ segments identified. One entry per CDR3 protein results from TCRdb running MiXCR on the multiplex PCR reads. TCRdb, not the authors, supplied the V and J calls. The sample contains 400,000 to 450,000 distinct CDR3 sequences, 20% to 25% of which appear only once. Germline V gene sequence: CDR1 MNHEY, CDR2 SVGAGI. V trimming: 4 bases; J trimming: 7 bases; junction bases outside the gene matches: 17. This CDR3 region has 18 residues.

This specimen consisted of peripheral blood mononuclear cells (PBMCs), obtained when the disease was refractory, from a patient treated with antithyroid drugs. This chain connects TRBV6-5 to TRBJ2-2; TRBD2 matches 8 bases. The sequence came from a female donor with Graves disease. CDR3 sequence reads: CASSSPTLFGRAGGELFF. In DNA form, the CDR3 reads TGTGCCAGCAGTTCTCCTACCCTTTTCGGGAGGGCCGGCGGGGAGCTGTTTTTT.